What follows are 25 T cell receptor beta chains derived from one specimen sequenced in a study of shared clonotypes between healthy human individuals. TCRdb's table, derived via immunoSEQ multiplex PCR, lists solely in-frame clones and lacks some. Of under 750,000 clones detected, approximately 72% appear once; the ten largest clones hold approximately 1.8%. The sample consisted of memory CD4+ T cells sorted from blood. Subset specified: CD45RA-negative fraction. These receptors originate from a woman between 25 and 40 years old in good health.

The chain links TRBV5-5 to TRBJ1-2; D gene unclear. Trimming removed 3 bases from V and 8 bases from J, with 14 bases in between. The length of the CDR3 is 13 residues. From germline, CDR1 is SGHKS and CDR2 YYEKEE (reference sequence). The CDR3 sequence is CASSSSVDAGYTF. The CDR3 DNA follows: TGTGCCAGCAGCTCCTCGGTTGACGCCGGCTACACCTTC.

V is TRBV7-9 and J is TRBJ1-1; D not certain. From germline, CDR1 is SEHNR and CDR2 FQNEAQ (reference sequence). V shed 5 bases and J shed 1 base, with 14 bases lying between them. The CDR3 has 15 amino acids. For the CDR3, the DNA is TGTGCCAGCAGCCCCCCGGACGGAGGGAACACTGAAGCTTTCTTT. This encodes CASSPPDGGNTEAFF.

This sequence joins TRBV28 and TRBJ2-3; D call uncertain. Germline values: CDR1 MDHEN, CDR2 SYDVKM. Trimming cost V 10 bases and J 0 bases, with 11 bases left between them. This CDR3 has 13 amino acids. The CDR3 DNA is TGTGCCACCACCGTCCTTAGCACAGATACGCAGTATTTT. Translated: CATTVLSTDTQYF.

This clone has more than one count but fewer than ten. The chain uses TRBV11-1 and TRBJ2-1; TRBD2 matches at 7 bases. V shed 0 bases and J 7 bases; nucleotides not matched to a gene: 6. The CDR3 has 15 residues. Per the germline V gene, CDR1 is SGHAT and CDR2 is FQDESV (reference sequence). The CDR3 DNA reads as TGTGCCAGCAGCTTAGCGGGAGGGCCTGTGAATGAGCAGTTCTTC. Translating gives CASSLAGGPVNEQFF.

Points on this clone: Distinct nucleotide sequences in the sample also encode this CDR3. The chain employs TRBV5-1 and TRBJ2-3; D is possibly TRBD1 (5 bases). The germline V and J ends were trimmed by 0 bases and 0 bases, with 8 bases remaining between them. The CDR3 has 15 amino acids. Germline CDR1 is SGHRS and CDR2 is YFSETQ. CDR3 sequence (DNA): TGCGCCAGCAGCTTGGCTGGGGCTAGCACAGATACGCAGTATTTT. Its translation: CASSLAGASTDTQYF.

The V and J genes are TRBV28 and TRBJ2-7, with D possibly called TRBD1 or TRBD2 (5 bases each). From germline, CDR1 is MDHEN and CDR2 SYDVKM. Trimming left V 8 bases short and J 2 bases short, with 16 bases between. This CDR3 is built from 14 residues. DNA for the CDR3: TGTGCCAGCCTTCATCATAGGGACCCCTACGAGCAGTACTTC. Protein product: CASLHHRDPYEQYF.

This clone came up a few times. The chain employs TRBV5-1 and TRBJ1-2; D ambiguous. The CDR3 consists of 13 residues. CDR1 and CDR2 (germline): SGHRS, YFSETQ. With 1 base removed from V and 4 bases from J, the gap between germline ends came to 8 bases. DNA of the CDR3: TGCGCCAGCAGCTTGAGTCGTGGCTATGGCTACACCTTC. It encodes CASSLSRGYGYTF.

The chain recombines TRBV19 with TRBJ2-5; TRBD1 matches at 9 bases. J lost 6 bases, V lost 5 bases, and 7 bases had no gene match. The CDR3 has 14 amino acids. In germline, CDR1 is LNHDA, CDR2 SQIVND (reference sequence). In DNA form, the CDR3 reads TGTGCCAGTAGTTGGACAGGGGCAGGGAAGACCCAGTACTTC. Translating it yields CASSWTGAGKTQYF.

This sequence joins TRBV19 and TRBJ2-2; D gene ambiguous. Germline values: CDR1 LNHDA, CDR2 SQIVND (reference sequence). This CDR3 spans 15 amino acids. The germline V and J ends were trimmed by 0 bases and 1 base, with 6 bases remaining between them. CDR3 DNA sequence: TGTGCCAGTAGTATAGATGAAGTGAACACCGGGGAGCTGTTTTTT. Translation gives CASSIDEVNTGELFF.

V is TRBV7-9 and J is TRBJ2-7; maybe TRBD2 (6 bases). CDR1 is SEHNR, CDR2 FQNEAQ, per germline (reference sequence). V was clipped by 4 bases and J by 2 bases, with 12 bases between them. The CDR3 spans 14 residues. The CDR3 spells CASSSGTPPYEQYF. The DNA of the CDR3 is TGTGCCAGCAGCTCAGGGACTCCTCCCTACGAGCAGTACTTC.

V gene TRBV5-1 combines with J gene TRBJ2-7; TRBD2 aligns across 10 bases. The CDR3 runs to 16 residues. Germline V gene data show CDR1 as SGHRS and CDR2 as YFSETQ. V gave up 5 bases and J gave up 6 bases; unmatched junction bases: 14. DNA for the CDR3: TGCGCCAGCAGACGATCCCTAGGGGCTAGCGGGAGCGAGCAGTACTTC. This translates into CASRRSLGASGSEQYF. Looking up the rest from reference TRBV5-1 and TRBJ2-7 gives the full variable domain: KAGVTQTPRYLIKTRGQQVTLSCSPISGHRSVSWYQQTPGQGLQFLFEYFSETQRNKGNFPGRFSGRQFSNSRSEMNVSTLELGDSALYLCASRRSLGASGSEQYFGPGTRLTVT.

The CDR3 reads CASTTGQETQYF. The CDR3 nucleotides are TGTGCCAGCACTACAGGGCAAGAGACCCAGTACTTC. The chain recombines TRBV18 with TRBJ2-5, with D tentatively TRBD1 (6 bases). In germline, CDR1 is KGHSH, CDR2 LQKENI. This CDR3 comprises 12 residues. Trimming shortened V by 8 bases and J by 2 bases, and 9 bases separated the two germline ends.

The rearrangement joins TRBV6-1 to TRBJ2-7, with 7 positions matching TRBD1. Germline V gives CDR1 MNHNS, CDR2 SASEGT. V was clipped by 4 bases and J by 5 bases; unmatched bases: 5. The CDR3 totals 13 residues. The CDR3 DNA is TGTGCCAGCAGTGTTAGGGGGCATAACGAGCAGTACTTC. Translating gives CASSVRGHNEQYF.

In DNA form, the CDR3 reads TGCGCCAGCAGCTACCTCGACGGGCTCGGAACGAGGAAGGGCTACACCTTC. Its protein product is CASSYLDGLGTRKGYTF. This chain connects TRBV4-1 to TRBJ1-2; D unclear. There are 17 residues in the CDR3. CDR1 is MGHRA and CDR2 is YSYEKL in the germline V gene. Deletions cut 5 bases from V and 8 bases from J, with 27 bases between.

This clone was seen only once. V is TRBV25-1 and J is TRBJ2-7; 7 bases fit TRBD2. In germline, CDR1 is MGHDK, CDR2 SYGVNS. J lost 2 bases, V lost 8 bases, and 6 bases had no gene match. This CDR3 comprises 13 residues. The CDR3: CASEGGPTYEQYF. CDR3 in DNA: TGTGCCAGCGAGGGAGGGCCCACCTACGAGCAGTACTTC.

For the CDR3, the DNA is TGTGCCAGCAGCCCTAGTCAGTGGAACACAGATACGCAGTATTTT. It specifies CASSPSQWNTDTQYF. The chain carries TRBV11-2 and TRBJ2-3; D gene ambiguous. Germline CDR1 SGHAT, CDR2 FQNNGV. The ends were cut back, 5 bases at V and 2 bases at J, with 14 bases in the middle. The CDR3 length is 15 residues.

The chain employs TRBV19 and TRBJ1-4; 10 bases are shared with TRBD1. The germline V gene encodes CDR1 LNHDA and CDR2 SQIVND (reference sequence). This CDR3 spans 16 amino acids. V trimming: 5 bases; J trimming: 3 bases; junction bases outside the gene matches: 6. Here the CDR3 DNA reads TGTGCCAGTAGTCGACCGGGACAGGGGTCTAATGAAAAACTGTTTTTT. Translating gives CASSRPGQGSNEKLFF.

V usage is TRBV7-2 and J usage is TRBJ2-5; 8 bases fit TRBD1. With 4 bases clipped from V and 4 bases from J, the junction kept 8 bases outside the gene matches. CDR1 SGHTA and CDR2 FQGNSA come from the germline V gene. The CDR3 covers 15 residues. The CDR3 is CASSSRQGSGETQYF. DNA of the CDR3: TGTGCCAGCAGCTCCCGACAGGGGAGCGGAGAGACCCAGTACTTC.

The CDR3 DNA is TGTGCCAGCAGCTCCAACCTAGACAGCATGGACTATGGCTACACCTTC. Translated, it gives CASSSNLDSMDYGYTF. The genes are TRBV11-2 and TRBJ1-2, with D possibly being TRBD1 (5 bases). The CDR3 has 16 amino acids. Between the trimmed V and J ends, which lost 4 bases and 3 bases, there was a span of 18 bases. Germline CDR1 and CDR2: SGHAT and FQNNGV.

The V gene is TRBV10-2, the J gene TRBJ1-2; D is perhaps TRBD1 (6 bases). Trimming cost V 8 bases and J 3 bases, with 13 bases left between them. The CDR3 spans 13 residues. Germline V gives CDR1 WSHSY, CDR2 SAAADI. CDR3 residues: CASGGRGDYGYTF. As DNA, the CDR3 is TGCGCCAGCGGTGGCAGGGGAGACTATGGCTACACCTTC.

The J gene is TRBJ1-3, the V gene TRBV4-1; D possibly corresponds to TRBD1 (5 bases). Trimming shortened V by 2 bases and J by 2 bases, and 13 bases separated the two germline ends. CDR3 size: 16 residues. Germline assignment: CDR1 MGHRA and CDR2 YSYEKL. The CDR3 loop reads CASSQLGALTGNTIYF. CDR3 bases: TGCGCCAGCAGCCAACTCGGGGCCCTAACTGGAAACACCATATATTTT.

V usage is TRBV29-1 and J usage is TRBJ2-2, with 11 bases fitting TRBD2. J gave up 0 bases and V 5 bases, and 5 bases lay outside the gene matches. The germline CDR1 and CDR2 sequences are SQVTM and ANQGSEA. CDR3 length: 16 amino acids. The CDR3 DNA reads as TGCAGCGTTTCCGGGACTAGCGGAACGAACACCGGGGAGCTGTTTTTT. The encoded protein is CSVSGTSGTNTGELFF.

The chain is built from TRBV28 and TRBJ2-2; TRBD2 might be the D (6 bases). CDR1 is MDHEN and CDR2 is SYDVKM in the germline V gene. Deletions cut 3 bases from V and 4 bases from J, with 12 bases between. The CDR3 totals 15 residues. CDR3 sequence (DNA): TGTGCCAGCAGTTTTAATAGCGGCCTCACCGGGGAGCTGTTTTTT. Its protein is CASSFNSGLTGELFF.

The rearrangement uses TRBV18 and TRBJ2-3; TRBD1 agrees at 10 bases. Losses at the gene ends were 4 bases for V and 4 bases for J; bases not matched to a gene: 5. The CDR3 contains 15 residues. Germline CDR1 is KGHSH and CDR2 is LQKENI. The CDR3 DNA follows: TGTGCCAGCTCACGGGGGACAGGGGCGGCAGATACGCAGTATTTT. Translation gives CASSRGTGAADTQYF.

The chain combines TRBV9 with TRBJ2-5, with D possibly matching TRBD1 (7 bases). The J call could be wrong; TRBJ2-7 is a better fit for the DNA end. The CDR3 is 15 amino acids. Germline CDR1 is SGDLS and CDR2 is YYNGEE. The DNA of the CDR3 is TGTGCCAGCAGCGGCGGGACAGCGGAATTCTACGAGCAGTACTTC. Its translation is CASSGGTAEFYEQYF.